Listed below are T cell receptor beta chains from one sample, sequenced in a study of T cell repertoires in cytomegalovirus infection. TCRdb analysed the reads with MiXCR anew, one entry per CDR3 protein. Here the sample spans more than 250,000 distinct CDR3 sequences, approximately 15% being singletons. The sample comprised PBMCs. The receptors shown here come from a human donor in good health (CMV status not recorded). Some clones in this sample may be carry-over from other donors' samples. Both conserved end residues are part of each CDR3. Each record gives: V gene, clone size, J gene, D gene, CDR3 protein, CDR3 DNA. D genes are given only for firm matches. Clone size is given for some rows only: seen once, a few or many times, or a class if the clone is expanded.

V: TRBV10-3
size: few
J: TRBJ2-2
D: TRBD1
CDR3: CAISDLGQRLGGELFF
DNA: TGTGCCATCAGTGATCTGGGACAGAGACTGGGCGGGGAGCTGTTTTTT

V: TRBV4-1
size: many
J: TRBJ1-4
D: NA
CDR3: CASSQEEMDEKLFF
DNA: TGCGCCAGCAGCCAAGAGGAGATGGATGAAAAACTGTTTTTT

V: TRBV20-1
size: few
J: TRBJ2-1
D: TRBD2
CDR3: CSARGLGTSGGSSYNEQFF
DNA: TGCAGTGCTAGAGGTTTGGGGACTAGCGGGGGTAGCTCCTACAATGAGCAGTTCTTC

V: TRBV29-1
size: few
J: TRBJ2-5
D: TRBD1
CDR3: CSVGQGRGETQYF
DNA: TGCAGCGTTGGACAGGGGCGGGGAGAGACCCAGTACTTC

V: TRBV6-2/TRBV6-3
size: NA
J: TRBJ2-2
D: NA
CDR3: CASGKTGTPGAGELFF
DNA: TGTGCCAGCGGAAAGACTGGGACGCCCGGCGCCGGGGAGCTGTTTTTT

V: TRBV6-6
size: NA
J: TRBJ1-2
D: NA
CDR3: CASSGDYGYTF
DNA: TGTGCCAGCAGTGGTGACTATGGCTACACCTTC

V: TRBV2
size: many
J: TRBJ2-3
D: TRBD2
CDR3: CASQALAGLTDTQYF
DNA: TGTGCCAGCCAAGCACTAGCGGGGTTGACAGATACGCAGTATTTT

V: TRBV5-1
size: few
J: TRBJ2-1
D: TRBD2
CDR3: CASSLEAGGRNEQFF
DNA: TGCGCCAGCAGCTTGGAAGCGGGGGGGCGCAATGAGCAGTTCTTC

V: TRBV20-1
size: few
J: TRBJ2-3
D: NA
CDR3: CSASLGADTQYF
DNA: TGCAGTGCTTCCTTGGGGGCCGATACGCAGTATTTT

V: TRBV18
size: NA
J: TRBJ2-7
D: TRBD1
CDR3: CASSPLTGGEQYF
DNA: TGTGCCAGCTCACCCTTGACAGGGGGCGAGCAGTACTTC

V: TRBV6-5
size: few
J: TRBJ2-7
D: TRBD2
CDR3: CASSYGGTSGIGGGYEQYF
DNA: TGTGCCAGCAGTTACGGAGGGACTAGCGGGATAGGGGGGGGGTACGAGCAGTACTTC

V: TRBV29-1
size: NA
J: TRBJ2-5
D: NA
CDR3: CSVQGIGETQYF
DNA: TGCAGCGTTCAGGGGATAGGAGAGACCCAGTACTTC

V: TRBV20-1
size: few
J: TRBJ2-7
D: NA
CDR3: CSARDSRLAAHEQYF
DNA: TGCAGTGCTAGAGATTCTCGCCTAGCAGCCCACGAGCAGTACTTC

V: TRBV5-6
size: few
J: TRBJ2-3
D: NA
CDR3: CASSFSVDTQYF
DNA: TGTGCCAGCAGCTTTTCTGTAGATACGCAGTATTTT

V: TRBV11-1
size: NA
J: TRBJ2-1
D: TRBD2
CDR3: CASSFVLAGGRVVNEQFF
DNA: TGTGCCAGCAGCTTTGTTCTAGCGGGAGGGCGAGTGGTAAATGAGCAGTTCTTC

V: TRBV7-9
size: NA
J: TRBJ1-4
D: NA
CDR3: CASLGRETNEKLFF
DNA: TGTGCCAGCCTTGGGAGGGAGACTAATGAAAAACTGTTTTTT

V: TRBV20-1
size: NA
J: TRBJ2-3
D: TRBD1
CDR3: CSARAGQDFTDTQYF
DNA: TGCAGTGCTAGAGCGGGACAGGACTTCACAGATACGCAGTATTTT

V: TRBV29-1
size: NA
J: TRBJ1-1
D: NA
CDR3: CSVGKGMNTEAFF
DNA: TGCAGCGTTGGGAAGGGCATGAACACTGAAGCTTTCTTT

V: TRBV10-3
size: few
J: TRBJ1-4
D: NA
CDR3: CASSSTDDGKLFF
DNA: TGTGCCAGTAGTTCGACCGATGACGGAAAACTGTTTTTT

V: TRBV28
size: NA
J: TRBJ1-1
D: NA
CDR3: CASSLLGGRAFF
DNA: TGTGCCAGCAGTTTACTTGGCGGGCGAGCTTTCTTT

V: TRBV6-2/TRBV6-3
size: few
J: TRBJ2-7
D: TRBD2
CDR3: CASSPLLTSGRTYEQYF
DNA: TGTGCCAGCAGTCCCCTTCTGACTAGCGGGAGAACTTACGAGCAGTACTTC

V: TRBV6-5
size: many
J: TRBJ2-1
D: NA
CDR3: CASSYRAMRGSYNEQFF
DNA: TGTGCCAGCAGTTATCGGGCCATGCGAGGCTCCTACAATGAGCAGTTCTTC